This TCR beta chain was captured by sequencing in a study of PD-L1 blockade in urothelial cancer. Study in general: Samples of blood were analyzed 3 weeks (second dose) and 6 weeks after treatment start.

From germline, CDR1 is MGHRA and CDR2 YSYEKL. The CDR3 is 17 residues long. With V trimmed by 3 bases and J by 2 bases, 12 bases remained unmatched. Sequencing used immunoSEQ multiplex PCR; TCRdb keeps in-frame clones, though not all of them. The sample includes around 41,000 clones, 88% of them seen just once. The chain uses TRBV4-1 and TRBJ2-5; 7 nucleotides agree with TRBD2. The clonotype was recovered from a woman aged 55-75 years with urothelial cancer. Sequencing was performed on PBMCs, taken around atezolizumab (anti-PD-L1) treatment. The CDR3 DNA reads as TGCGCCAGCAGCCAGCAGCTCCGCGGGGGACTTCAAGAGACCCAGTACTTC. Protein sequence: CASSQQLRGGLQETQYF.